These T cell receptor beta chains were read from a single sample in a study of cytomegalovirus exposure and HLA in healthy donors. Clones were sequenced by immunoSEQ multiplex PCR, and TCRdb holds only the in-frame ones, with some missing. In the table there are about 160,000 clones, around 84% of which are singletons. The specimen was PBMCs. Receptors originate from a man aged 18 to 35 in good health and CMV-seropositive. Both conserved end residues are part of each CDR3. The order of the fields is V gene, D gene, J gene, clone size, CDR3 DNA, CDR3 protein. The D gene is left open where the match is weak. Clone size is stated in some rows and not others, as once, few, many or a class when expanded.

TRBV27,TRBD1,TRBJ1-5,-,TGTGCCAGCAGTTTGGGGGGACAGGAGCCCCAGCATTTT,CASSLGGQEPQHF
TRBV6-1,TRBD1,TRBJ1-2,-,TGTGCCAGCAGTTCAGGGGGGCAGGGAAGTAGCTACACCTTC,CASSSGGQGSSYTF
TRBV10-3,-,TRBJ2-3,-,TGTGCCATCAGTGAGTCCTCGGGATCCCTCCCCCCCACAGATACGCAGTATTTT,CAISESSGSLPPTDTQYF
TRBV7-9,TRBD1,TRBJ1-2,-,TGTGCCAGCAGCCCTGGGACAGGGTATGGCTACACCTTC,CASSPGTGYGYTF
TRBV18,TRBD1,TRBJ2-7,once,TGTGCCAGCTCACCAGGGACAGGAGCCTACGAGCAGTACTTC,CASSPGTGAYEQYF
TRBV4-3,-,TRBJ2-1,-,TGCGCCAGCAGCCAAAACTCCGGGACTCCAAATCCTATCAATGAGCAGTTCTTC,CASSQNSGTPNPINEQFF
TRBV7-8,-,TRBJ1-6,-,TGTGCCAGCAGCTTAGCGGGCCAGGGTGGCAATTCACCCCTCCACTTT,CASSLAGQGGNSPLHF
TRBV19,TRBD1,TRBJ1-5,-,TGTGCCAGTAGTATTAGACCGGGACAGGGTAAGGGGCAGCCCCAGCATTTT,CASSIRPGQGKGQPQHF
TRBV7-6,TRBD1,TRBJ2-7,once,TGTGCCAGCAGCTCCGACAGGGGGGCCTACGAGCAGTACTTC,CASSSDRGAYEQYF
TRBV19,-,TRBJ2-2,-,TGTGCCAGTAGCGGGGTATCGAACACCGGGGAGCTGTTTTTT,CASSGVSNTGELFF
TRBV7-9,TRBD2,TRBJ2-2,-,TGTGCCAGCAGCTCCCCTCGGAGCGGGGCTAACACCGGGGAGCTGTTTTTT,CASSSPRSGANTGELFF
TRBV7-2,-,TRBJ1-1,-,TGTGCCAGCAGACTCAATGGGAACACTGAAGCTTTCTTT,CASRLNGNTEAFF
TRBV5-1,TRBD1,TRBJ1-3,-,TGCGCCAGCAGCTTGGGGACAGGGGCTGCCCCTGGAAACACCATATATTTT,CASSLGTGAAPGNTIYF
TRBV5-1,TRBD1,TRBJ1-5,-,TGCGCCAGCAGCGTCGGGACAGGGCAAAATCAGCCCCAGCATTTT,CASSVGTGQNQPQHF
TRBV6-5,-,TRBJ1-1,many,TGTGCCAGCAGTTACGGTGGAAAGCCGGGTGAAGCTTTCTTT,CASSYGGKPGEAFF
TRBV6-6,-,TRBJ1-1,-,TGTGCCAGCAGTTACCGCCCGGGGGGCACTGAAGCTTTCTTT,CASSYRPGGTEAFF
TRBV9,TRBD2,TRBJ2-3,-,TGTGCCAGCAGCGGACAGACTAGCGGGGGCTCAGATACGCAGTATTTT,CASSGQTSGGSDTQYF
TRBV16,-,TRBJ2-7,-,TGTGCCAGCAGCCAATCAAATCAGGGCGAGCAGTACTTC,CASSQSNQGEQYF
TRBV10-2,TRBD1,TRBJ1-5,-,TGCGCCAGCAGTCACCCCCCCCGGGGACAGGGGCGCGGCAATCAGCCCCAGCATTTT,CASSHPPRGQGRGNQPQHF
TRBV18,TRBD2,TRBJ2-7,-,TGTGCCAGCTCACGAGCACTAGCGGGGGGACTCTACGAGCAGTACTTC,CASSRALAGGLYEQYF
TRBV7-8,-,TRBJ1-4,-,TGTGCCAGCAGCCCCTACAGGGTACCGGCTAATGAAAAACTGTTTTTT,CASSPYRVPANEKLFF
TRBV5-3,TRBD1,TRBJ1-5,-,TGTGCCAGAAGTCTTGCGGACAGGGCGGGGGATAGCAATCAGCCCCAGCATTTT,CARSLADRAGDSNQPQHF
TRBV6-1,-,TRBJ1-5,once,TGTGCCAGCAGTGAAATGGGAGCAAGGGAGCCCCAGCATTTT,CASSEMGAREPQHF
TRBV5-1,TRBD2,TRBJ2-1,-,TGCGCCAGCAGCCCCATTGACCTAGCGGGGGGTTTCATCAATGAGCAGTTCTTC,CASSPIDLAGGFINEQFF
TRBV29-1,-,TRBJ2-2,once,TGCAGCGTTGATAACTGGTCCGGGGAGCTGTTTTTT,CSVDNWSGELFF
TRBV9,TRBD1,TRBJ2-7,-,TGTGCCAGCAGCGTAGATGACAGGGGGTTGATCTACGAGCAGTACTTC,CASSVDDRGLIYEQYF
TRBV5-1,-,TRBJ1-1,-,TGCGCCAGCAGGGCGGTGACAGGCCGCACTGAAGCTTTCTTT,CASRAVTGRTEAFF
TRBV15,-,TRBJ2-3,-,TGTGCCACCAGCAGAACCAACAGGGGACTGGACACAGATACGCAGTATTTT,CATSRTNRGLDTDTQYF
TRBV5-1,TRBD1,TRBJ1-6,-,TGCGCCACCAAGACAGGGGTCGATAATTCACCCCTCCACTTT,CATKTGVDNSPLHF
TRBV27,-,TRBJ1-5,once,TGTGCCAGCAGTCCTCCGCGCGGGCCCCAGCATTTT,CASSPPRGPQHF
TRBV19,-,TRBJ1-1,-,TGTGCCAGTAGCCTACAGAATGAAGCTTTCTTC,CASSLQNEAFF
TRBV21-1,-,TRBJ2-7,few,TGTGCCAGCAGCAAAGATAGCAGCTACGAGCAGTACTTC,CASSKDSSYEQYF
TRBV7-9,-,TRBJ1-1,few,TGTGCCAGCACCGGGGGAGTGAACACTGAAGCTTTCTTT,CASTGGVNTEAFF
TRBV27,-,TRBJ1-1,-,TGTGCCAGCAGCCCTTCCGGGAACACTGAAGCTTTCTTT,CASSPSGNTEAFF
TRBV7-3,-,TRBJ2-3,-,TGTGCCAGCAGCCCCTCCGCGGGTGGCACAGATACGCAGTATTTT,CASSPSAGGTDTQYF
TRBV5-1,TRBD1,TRBJ1-1,-,TGCGCCAGCAGCCCCGGGACAGGGGACCTTGAAGCTTTCTTT,CASSPGTGDLEAFF